These 5 T cell receptor beta chains were sequenced from one sample in a study of beta chain features in type 1 diabetes. The entirety of the isolated RNA underwent reverse transcription, so expressed TCRB transcripts were sequenced. The table came from immunoSEQ multiplex PCR; TCRdb's copy has only in-frame clones and leaves some out. The sample has 500,000 to 700,000 clones, roughly a sixth seen once. Sequencing was done on a sample of naive CD4+ T cells from blood. These receptors came from a man younger than 30 in good health.

This clone turned up a few times. The gene calls are TRBV18 and TRBJ1-4, with 7 bases lining up with TRBD1. Losses at the gene ends were 0 bases for V and 6 bases for J; bases not matched to a gene: 4. CDR3 length: 15 residues. The germline V gene encodes CDR1 KGHSH and CDR2 LQKENI. The CDR3 DNA follows: TGTGCCAGCTCACCACCAGGCAGGGGGGATGAAAAACTGTTTTTT. Protein: CASSPPGRGDEKLFF.

CDR3: CASRISGQGTDTQYF. CDR3 nucleotide sequence: TGCGCCAGCCGGATTTCTGGCCAGGGCACAGATACGCAGTATTTT. The chain combines TRBV5-1 with TRBJ2-3; D call uncertain. V was shortened by 7 bases and J by 1 base, with 16 bases between the two germline ends. Germline V gene sequence: CDR1 SGHRS, CDR2 YFSETQ. The CDR3 runs 15 residues.

V gene TRBV6-5 combines with J gene TRBJ1-2, with unresolved D. Germline lookup yields CDR1 MNHEY and CDR2 SVGAGI. Between the trimmed V and J ends, which lost 4 bases and 4 bases, there was a span of 4 bases. The CDR3 is made up of 11 amino acids. CDR3 nucleotides: TGTGCCAGCAGTTTTGGCTATGGCTACACCTTC. This codes for CASSFGYGYTF.

The rearrangement uses TRBV11-2 and TRBJ2-5; 8 bases fit TRBD1. The CDR3 has 14 residues. Germline CDR1 SGHAT, CDR2 FQNNGV. After removal of 2 bases from V and 5 bases from J, the junction contained 4 bases not matched to a gene. The CDR3 here is CASSLFRGLETQYF. In nucleotides, the CDR3 is TGTGCCAGCAGCTTATTCAGGGGGCTCGAGACCCAGTACTTC.

This clone showed up just a few times. The rearrangement joins TRBV15 to TRBJ1-3; TRBD1 matches at 7 bases. Germline V gene lookup returns CDR1 LNHNV and CDR2 YYDKDF (reference sequence). J lost 8 bases, V lost 4 bases, and 5 bases had no gene match. This CDR3 contains 13 residues. The CDR3: CATSKTGRYTIYF. As DNA, the CDR3 is TGTGCCACCAGCAAGACAGGGAGGTACACCATATATTTT. The whole variable domain, remainder taken from reference TRBV15 and TRBJ1-3, is DAMVIQNPRYQVTQFGKPVTLSCSQTLNHNVMYWYQQKSSQAPKLLFHYYDKDFNNEADTPDNFQSRRPNTSFCFLDIRSPGLGDTAMYLCATSKTGRYTIYFGEGSWLTVV.